This TCR beta chain was identified in a study of T cell repertoires in cytomegalovirus infection. Whole-study context: Signatures in public TCR beta sequences pointed to both CMV infection and matching HLA type.

CDR1 is MGHDK, CDR2 SYGVNS, per germline. The CDR3 loop spans 13 amino acids. Trimming left V 3 bases short and J 2 bases short, with 8 bases between. Notes on the study in general: CMV-specific TCR beta clonotypes restricted by HLA-C were the ones dominating the ex vivo response. CMV carriers having the relevant HLA were flagged by cumulative public TCR beta family frequency.

Remarks on this clonotype: Its matching antigen is unknown.

TCRdb reprocessed the reads with MiXCR, giving one entry per CDR3 protein. The sample has approximately 910,000 distinct CDR3 sequences, roughly 30% seen once. The sequence derives from a human donor in good health (CMV status not recorded). Some clones in this sample may be carry-over from other donors' samples. This specimen was cultured CD8+ T cells from PBMCs, taken from culture after CMV antigen stimulation. The chain carries TRBV25-1 and TRBJ2-7; D not resolved. CDR3 region: CASSEAQAYEQYF. CDR3 DNA sequence: TGTGCCAGCAGTGAGGCCCAAGCCTACGAGCAGTACTTC.